Reported below is one T cell receptor beta chain. The data were obtained in a study of human T cells and chemical hapten exposure. Individual cDNA molecules each carried unique molecular identifiers attached by the library. TCRdb called the RACE reads again in MiXCR, with one record for every CDR3 protein. The data hold 100,000 or so distinct CDR3 sequences, with about 10% observed a single time. Indicated time point: patch test 2, 6 weeks after DPC sensitization. The treatment was: therapeutic diphenylcyclopropenone sensitization with weekly scalp DPC. The study enrolled 18 to 70-year-old alopecia patients suitable for DPC. Extraction of total RNA was performed on unfractionated whole blood. Germline V gene data show CDR1 as SGHVS and CDR2 as FNYEAQ. The CDR3 loop spans 18 amino acids. Trimming left V 5 bases short and J 1 base short, with 23 bases between.

The V and J genes are TRBV7-6 and TRBJ1-1; D remains ambiguous. Source: whole blood, taken in connection with sensitization to the hapten diphenylcyclopropenone (DPC). This TCR was sampled from a man aged 40-55 years with alopecia areata. Some clones in this sample may be carry-over from other donors' samples. The chain's CDR3 is CASSPFIEMRAENTEAFF. The DNA of the CDR3 is TGTGCCAGCAGCCCCTTTATTGAAATGAGGGCCGAGAACACTGAAGCTTTCTTT.